This TCR beta chain is from a study of blood T cell repertoires in COVID-19. Original methodology: The authors estimated nucleated cell counts from reference gene primer amplification. Data came from immunoSEQ multiplex PCR; TCRdb stores just in-frame clones and leaves some out. V and J calls and clone size are those listed in that table; D and trimming were worked out from the DNA. The repertoire holds about 100,000 clones, with around 85% as singletons. Germline V lookup: CDR1 MDHEN, CDR2 SYDVKM. V was pared by 6 bases and J by 5 bases, with 10 bases of the junction left unmatched. The CDR3 has 15 amino acids.

The sequenced sample was peripheral blood. The TCR originated in a woman in her sixties or seventies with acute or convalescent COVID-19. The chain combines TRBV28 with TRBJ1-5, with 7 bases lining up with TRBD1. The CDR3 nucleotides are TGTGCCAGCAGGTCACAGGGGCTTACTCATCAGCCCCAGCATTTT. Its translation: CASRSQGLTHQPQHF.